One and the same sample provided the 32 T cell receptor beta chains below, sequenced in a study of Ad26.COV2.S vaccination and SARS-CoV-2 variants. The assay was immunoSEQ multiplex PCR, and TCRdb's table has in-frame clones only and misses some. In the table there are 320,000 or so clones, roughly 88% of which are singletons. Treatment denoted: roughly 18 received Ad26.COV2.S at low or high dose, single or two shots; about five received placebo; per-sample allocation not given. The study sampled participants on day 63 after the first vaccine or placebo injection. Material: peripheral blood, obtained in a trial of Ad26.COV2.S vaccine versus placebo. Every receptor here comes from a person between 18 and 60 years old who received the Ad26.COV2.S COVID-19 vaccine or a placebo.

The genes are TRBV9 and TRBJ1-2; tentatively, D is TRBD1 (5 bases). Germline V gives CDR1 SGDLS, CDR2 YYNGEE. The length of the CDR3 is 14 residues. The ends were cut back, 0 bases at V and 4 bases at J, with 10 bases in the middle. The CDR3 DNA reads TGTGCCAGCAGCGTAGGGCAGGGTAGCTATGGCTACACCTTC. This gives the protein CASSVGQGSYGYTF.

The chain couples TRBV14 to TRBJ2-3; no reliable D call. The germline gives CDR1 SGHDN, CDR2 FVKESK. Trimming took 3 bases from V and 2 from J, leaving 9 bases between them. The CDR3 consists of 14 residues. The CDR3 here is CASSHVMFTDTQYF. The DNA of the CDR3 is TGTGCCAGCAGCCACGTTATGTTCACAGATACGCAGTATTTT.

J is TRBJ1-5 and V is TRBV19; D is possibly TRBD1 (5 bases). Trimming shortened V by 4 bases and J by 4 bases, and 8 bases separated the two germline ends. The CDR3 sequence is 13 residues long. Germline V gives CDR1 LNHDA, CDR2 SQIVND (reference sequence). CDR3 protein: CASSRGYNQPQHF. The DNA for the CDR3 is TGTGCCAGTAGTAGGGGGTATAATCAGCCCCAGCATTTT. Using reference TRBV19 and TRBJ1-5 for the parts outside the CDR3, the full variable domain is DGGITQSPKYLFRKEGQNVTLSCEQNLNHDAMYWYRQDPGQGLRLIYYSQIVNDFQKGDIAEGYSVSREKKESFPLTVTSAQKNPTAFYLCASSRGYNQPQHFGDGTRLSIL.

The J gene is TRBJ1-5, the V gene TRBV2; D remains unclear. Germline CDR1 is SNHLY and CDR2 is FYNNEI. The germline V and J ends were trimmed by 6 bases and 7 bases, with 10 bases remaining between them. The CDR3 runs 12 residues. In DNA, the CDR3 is TGTGCCAGCAGAGCCGGTGGCCAGCCCCAGCATTTT. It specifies CASRAGGQPQHF.

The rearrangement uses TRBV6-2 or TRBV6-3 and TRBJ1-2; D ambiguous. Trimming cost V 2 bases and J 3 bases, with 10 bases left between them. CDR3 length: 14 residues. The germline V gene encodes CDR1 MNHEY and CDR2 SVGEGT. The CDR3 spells CASSYPSAYYGYTF. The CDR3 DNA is TGTGCCAGCAGTTACCCGAGCGCTTACTATGGCTACACCTTC.

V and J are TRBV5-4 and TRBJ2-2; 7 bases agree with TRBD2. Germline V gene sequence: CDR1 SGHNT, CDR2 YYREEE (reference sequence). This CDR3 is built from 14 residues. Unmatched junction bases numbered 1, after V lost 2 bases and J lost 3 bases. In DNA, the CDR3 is TGTGCCAGCAGCTTCGGACTAGACACCGGGGAGCTGTTTTTT. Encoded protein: CASSFGLDTGELFF.

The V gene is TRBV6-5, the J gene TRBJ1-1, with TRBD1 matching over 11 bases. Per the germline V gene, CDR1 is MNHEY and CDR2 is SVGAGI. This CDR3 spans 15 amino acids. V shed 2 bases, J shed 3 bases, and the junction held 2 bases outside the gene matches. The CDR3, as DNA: TGTGCCAGCAGTTACGGGGACAGGGGGGACACTGAAGCTTTCTTT. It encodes CASSYGDRGDTEAFF.

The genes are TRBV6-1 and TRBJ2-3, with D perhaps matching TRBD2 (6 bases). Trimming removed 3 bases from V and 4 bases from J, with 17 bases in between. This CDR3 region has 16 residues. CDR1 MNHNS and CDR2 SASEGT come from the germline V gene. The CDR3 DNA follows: TGTGCCAGCAGTGAGCCGGGAGCCCCTGCCCCAGATACGCAGTATTTT. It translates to CASSEPGAPAPDTQYF.

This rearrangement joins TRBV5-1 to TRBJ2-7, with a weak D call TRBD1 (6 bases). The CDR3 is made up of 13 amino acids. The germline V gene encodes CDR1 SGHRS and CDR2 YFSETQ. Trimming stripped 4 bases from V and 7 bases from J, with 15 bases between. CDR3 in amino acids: CASSGDVGGEQYF. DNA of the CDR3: TGCGCCAGCAGCGGGGACGTAGGGGGTGAGCAGTACTTC. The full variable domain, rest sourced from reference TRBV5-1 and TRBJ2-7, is KAGVTQTPRYLIKTRGQQVTLSCSPISGHRSVSWYQQTPGQGLQFLFEYFSETQRNKGNFPGRFSGRQFSNSRSEMNVSTLELGDSALYLCASSGDVGGEQYFGPGTRLTVT.

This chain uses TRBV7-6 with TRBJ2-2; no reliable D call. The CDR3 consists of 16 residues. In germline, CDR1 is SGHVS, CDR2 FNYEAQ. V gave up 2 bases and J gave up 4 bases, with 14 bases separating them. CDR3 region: CASSLRYGLVTGELFF. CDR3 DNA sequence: TGTGCCAGCAGCTTACGCTACGGGCTCGTCACCGGGGAGCTGTTTTTT.

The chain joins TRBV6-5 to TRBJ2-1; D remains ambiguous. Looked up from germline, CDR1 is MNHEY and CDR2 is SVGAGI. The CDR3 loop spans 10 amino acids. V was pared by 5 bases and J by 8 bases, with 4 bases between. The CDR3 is CASSLHEQFF. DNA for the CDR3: TGTGCCAGCAGTCTCCATGAGCAGTTCTTC.

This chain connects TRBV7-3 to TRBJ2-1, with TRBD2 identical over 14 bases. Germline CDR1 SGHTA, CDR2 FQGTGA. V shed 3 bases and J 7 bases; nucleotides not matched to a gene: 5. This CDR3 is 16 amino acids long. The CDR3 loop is CASSFLTSGRENEQFF. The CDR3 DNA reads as TGTGCCAGCAGCTTCCTGACTAGCGGGAGGGAGAATGAGCAGTTCTTC.

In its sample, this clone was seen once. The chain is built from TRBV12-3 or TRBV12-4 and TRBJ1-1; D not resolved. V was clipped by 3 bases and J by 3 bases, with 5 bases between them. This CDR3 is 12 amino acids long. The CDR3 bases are TGTGCCAGCAGTTTTTACCACACTGAAGCTTTCTTT. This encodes CASSFYHTEAFF.

The CDR3 nucleotides read TGTGCCAGCAGCCGATCGAGACCAGATACGCAGTATTTT. Protein: CASSRSRPDTQYF. The chain has TRBV12-3 or TRBV12-4 and TRBJ2-3; D is unclear. Trimming took 6 bases from V and 4 from J, leaving 11 bases between them. The CDR3 contains 13 residues.

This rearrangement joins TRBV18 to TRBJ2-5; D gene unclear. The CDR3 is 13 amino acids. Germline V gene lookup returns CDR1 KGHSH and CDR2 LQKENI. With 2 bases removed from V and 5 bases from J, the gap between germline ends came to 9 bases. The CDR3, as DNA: TGTGCCAGCTCACCAGGGTTGGGGGAGACCCAGTACTTC. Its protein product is CASSPGLGETQYF.

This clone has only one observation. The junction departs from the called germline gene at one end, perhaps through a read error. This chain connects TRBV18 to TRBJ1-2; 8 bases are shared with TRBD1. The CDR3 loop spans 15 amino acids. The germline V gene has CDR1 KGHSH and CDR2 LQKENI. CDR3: CASSPVRDRGLPPEF. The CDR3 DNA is TGTGCCAGCTCACCTGTCCGAGACAGGGGATTACCGCCGGAATTC.

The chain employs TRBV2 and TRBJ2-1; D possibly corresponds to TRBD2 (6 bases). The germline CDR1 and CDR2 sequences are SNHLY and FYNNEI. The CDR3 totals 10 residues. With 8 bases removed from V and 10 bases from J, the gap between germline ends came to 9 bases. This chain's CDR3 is CASLGGEQFF. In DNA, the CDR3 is TGTGCCAGCCTCGGAGGGGAGCAGTTCTTC.

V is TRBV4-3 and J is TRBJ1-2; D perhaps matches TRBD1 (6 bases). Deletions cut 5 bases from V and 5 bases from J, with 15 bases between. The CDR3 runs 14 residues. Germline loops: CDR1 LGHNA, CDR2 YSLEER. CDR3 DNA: TGCGCCAGCAGCAGGTCCCGGGACATTTATGGCTACACCTTC. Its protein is CASSRSRDIYGYTF.

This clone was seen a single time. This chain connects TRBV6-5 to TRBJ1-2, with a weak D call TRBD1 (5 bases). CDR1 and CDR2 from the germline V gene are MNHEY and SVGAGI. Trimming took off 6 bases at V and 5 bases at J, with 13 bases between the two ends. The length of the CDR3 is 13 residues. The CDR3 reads CASREDGGYGYTF. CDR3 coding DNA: TGTGCCAGCAGGGAGGATGGGGGATATGGCTACACCTTC.

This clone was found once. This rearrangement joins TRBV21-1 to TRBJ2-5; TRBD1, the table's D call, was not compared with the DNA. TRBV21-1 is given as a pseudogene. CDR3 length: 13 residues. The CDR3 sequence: CASSQSGGETQYF. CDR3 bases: TGTGCCAGCAGCCAATCAGGGGGCGAGACCCAGTACTTC.

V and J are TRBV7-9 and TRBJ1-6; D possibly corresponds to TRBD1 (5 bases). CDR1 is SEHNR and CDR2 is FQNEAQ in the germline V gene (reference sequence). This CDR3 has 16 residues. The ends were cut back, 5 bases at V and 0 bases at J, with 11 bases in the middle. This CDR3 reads CASSPPQVSYNSPLHF. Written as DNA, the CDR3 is TGTGCCAGCAGCCCCCCACAGGTCTCCTATAATTCACCCCTCCACTTT.

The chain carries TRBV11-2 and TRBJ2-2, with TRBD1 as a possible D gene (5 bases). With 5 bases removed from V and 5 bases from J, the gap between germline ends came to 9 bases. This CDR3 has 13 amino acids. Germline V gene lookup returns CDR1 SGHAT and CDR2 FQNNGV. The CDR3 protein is CASSPRQTGELFF. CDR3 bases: TGTGCCAGCAGCCCCCGACAGACCGGGGAGCTGTTTTTT.

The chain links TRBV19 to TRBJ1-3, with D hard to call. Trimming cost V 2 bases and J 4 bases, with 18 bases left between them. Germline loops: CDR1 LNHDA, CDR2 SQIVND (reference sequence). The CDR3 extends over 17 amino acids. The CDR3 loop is CASSIRFAPLSGNTIYF. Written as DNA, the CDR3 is TGTGCCAGTAGTATACGGTTCGCGCCCCTGTCCGGAAACACCATATATTTT.

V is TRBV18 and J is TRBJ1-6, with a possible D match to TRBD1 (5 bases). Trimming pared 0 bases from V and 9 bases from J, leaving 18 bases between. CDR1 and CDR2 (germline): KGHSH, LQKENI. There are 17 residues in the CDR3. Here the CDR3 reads CASSPPTGGREGSPLHF. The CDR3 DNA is TGTGCCAGCTCACCACCCACGGGGGGAAGGGAAGGTTCACCCCTCCACTTT.

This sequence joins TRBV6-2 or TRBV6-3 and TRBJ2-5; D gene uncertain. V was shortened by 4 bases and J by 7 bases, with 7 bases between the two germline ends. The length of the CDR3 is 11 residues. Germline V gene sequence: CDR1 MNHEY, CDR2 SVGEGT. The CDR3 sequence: CASSSTGTQYF. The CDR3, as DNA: TGTGCCAGCAGTTCCACGGGGACCCAGTACTTC.

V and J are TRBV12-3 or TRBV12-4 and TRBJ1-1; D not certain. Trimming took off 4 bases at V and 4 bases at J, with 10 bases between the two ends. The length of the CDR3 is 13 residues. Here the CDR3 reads CASSWSGSTEAFF. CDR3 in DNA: TGTGCCAGCAGTTGGTCGGGGAGCACTGAAGCTTTCTTT.

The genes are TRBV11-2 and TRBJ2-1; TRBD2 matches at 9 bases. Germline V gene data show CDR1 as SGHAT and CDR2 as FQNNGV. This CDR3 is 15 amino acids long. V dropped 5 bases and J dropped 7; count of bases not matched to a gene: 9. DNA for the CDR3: TGTGCCAGCAGCCCCTATAGCGGGAGAGCGAATGAGCAGTTCTTC. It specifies CASSPYSGRANEQFF.

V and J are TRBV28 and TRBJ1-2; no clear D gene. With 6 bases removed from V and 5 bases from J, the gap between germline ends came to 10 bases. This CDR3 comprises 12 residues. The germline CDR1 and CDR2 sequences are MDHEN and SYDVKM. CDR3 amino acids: CASRTLLYGYTF. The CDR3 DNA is TGTGCCAGCAGGACGTTGTTGTATGGCTACACCTTC.

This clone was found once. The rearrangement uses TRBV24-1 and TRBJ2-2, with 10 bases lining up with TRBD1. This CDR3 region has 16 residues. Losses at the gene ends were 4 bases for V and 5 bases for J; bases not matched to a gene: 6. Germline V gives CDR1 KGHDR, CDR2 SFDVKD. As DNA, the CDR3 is TGTGCCACCAGTGACCCCGGGACAGGGGTAACCGGGGAGCTGTTTTTT. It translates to CATSDPGTGVTGELFF.

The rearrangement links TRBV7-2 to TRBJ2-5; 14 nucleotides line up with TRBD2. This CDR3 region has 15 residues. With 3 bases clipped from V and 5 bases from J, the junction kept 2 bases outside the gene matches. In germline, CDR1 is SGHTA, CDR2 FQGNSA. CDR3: CASSLGLAGEETQYF. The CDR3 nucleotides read TGTGCCAGCAGCTTGGGACTAGCGGGGGAGGAGACCCAGTACTTC.

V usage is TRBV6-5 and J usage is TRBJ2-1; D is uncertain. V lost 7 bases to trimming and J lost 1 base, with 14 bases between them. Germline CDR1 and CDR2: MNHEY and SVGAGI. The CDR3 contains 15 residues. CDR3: CASIRSRVSYNEQFF. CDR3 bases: TGTGCCAGCATTAGATCTAGGGTGTCCTACAATGAGCAGTTCTTC.

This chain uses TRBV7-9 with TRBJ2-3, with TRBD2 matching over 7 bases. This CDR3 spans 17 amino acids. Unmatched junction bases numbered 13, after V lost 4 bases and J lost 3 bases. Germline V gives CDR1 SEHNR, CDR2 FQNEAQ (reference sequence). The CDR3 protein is CASSSTHGGTVTDTQYF. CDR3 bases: TGTGCCAGCAGCTCAACCCACGGGGGGACCGTTACAGATACGCAGTATTTT. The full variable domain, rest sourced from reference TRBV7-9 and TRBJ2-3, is DTGVSQNPRHKITKRGQNVTFRCDPISEHNRLYWYRQTLGQGPEFLTYFQNEAQLEKSRLLSDRFSAERPKGSFSTLEIQRTEQGDSAMYLCASSSTHGGTVTDTQYFGPGTRLTVL.